The 7 T cell receptor beta chains below come from one sample, sequenced in a study of CD8 T cells in Susac syndrome. A quantity of roughly 0.5 to 1 ug RNA underwent reverse transcription using random hexamers. TCRdb analysed the immunoSEQ multiplex PCR reads with MiXCR anew, one entry per CDR3 protein. The sample lists about 210,000 distinct CDR3 sequences; 95% were seen once. The sample comprised CD4+ T cells from PBMCs. The source of these receptors is a human donor with multiple sclerosis.

The table lists this clonotype with a count of one. The chain employs TRBV29-1 and TRBJ1-1, with TRBD1 as a possible D gene (6 bases). Trimming left V 7 bases short and J 3 bases short, with 9 bases between. Germline lookup yields CDR1 SQVTM and CDR2 ANQGSEA. CDR3 length equals 11 residues. CDR3: CSGGGYTEAFF. The CDR3, as DNA: TGCAGCGGGGGGGGCTACACTGAAGCTTTCTTT.

V usage is TRBV20-1 and J usage is TRBJ2-5; 8 positions agree with TRBD1. V lost 0 bases, J lost 5 bases, and 11 bases stayed unmatched. The CDR3 consists of 16 residues. CDR1 and CDR2 from the germline V gene are DFQATT and SNEGSKA (reference sequence). This chain's CDR3 is CSARDFRQGAGETQYF. The CDR3 nucleotides are TGCAGTGCTAGAGATTTTAGGCAGGGGGCCGGGGAGACCCAGTACTTC.

The chain carries TRBV27 and TRBJ2-7; D is tentatively TRBD1 or TRBD2 (7 bases each). The CDR3 loop spans 14 amino acids. Germline-derived CDR1 and CDR2 are MNHEY and SMNVEV (reference sequence). Trimming cost V 7 bases and J 3 bases, with 16 bases left between them. In DNA form, the CDR3 reads TGTGCCAGCAAGTGGGGAGGGGGCGGCTACGAGCAGTACTTC. It translates to CASKWGGGGYEQYF.

This chain uses TRBV6-5 with TRBJ2-3; possibly TRBD1 or TRBD2 for D (5 bases each). The CDR3 has 14 residues. Trimming took off 6 bases at V and 3 bases at J, with 13 bases between the two ends. The germline gives CDR1 MNHEY, CDR2 SVGAGI. This CDR3 reads CASSQGVATDTQYF. In DNA form, the CDR3 reads TGTGCCAGCAGCCAGGGAGTAGCAACAGATACGCAGTATTTT.

The chain joins TRBV9 to TRBJ2-7, with a weak D call TRBD2 (5 bases). The germline CDR1 and CDR2 sequences are SGDLS and YYNGEE. Trimming took 3 bases from V and 2 from J, leaving 12 bases between them. This CDR3 comprises 14 residues. CDR3 amino acids: CASSGAGGPYEQYF. In nucleotides, the CDR3 is TGTGCCAGCAGCGGGGCAGGAGGCCCCTACGAGCAGTACTTC.

The chain has TRBV3-1 and TRBJ1-5; no clear D. Germline V gene lookup returns CDR1 LGHDT and CDR2 YNNKEL (reference sequence). Trimming cost V 4 bases and J 5 bases, with 12 bases left between them. The CDR3 is 14 amino acids. The CDR3, as DNA: TGTGCCAGCAGCCGTGGGAAGGTTTATCAGCCCCAGCATTTT. Amino acid sequence: CASSRGKVYQPQHF.

In its sample, this clonotype was seen once. The chain couples TRBV27 to TRBJ1-5, with TRBD1 identical over 8 bases. The V gene end was trimmed by 10 bases and the J gene end by 2 bases; junction bases not matched to a gene: 7. Germline V lookup: CDR1 MNHEY, CDR2 SMNVEV (reference sequence). This CDR3 has 14 residues. For the CDR3, the DNA is TGTGCCACCGGACAGGGATTCGGCAATCAGCCCCAGCATTTT. Its protein is CATGQGFGNQPQHF.